These 29 T cell receptor beta chains were sequenced from one sample in a study of T-cell reconstitution after alpha-beta-depleted transplantation in children. The TCRbeta library incorporated unique molecular identifiers. TCRdb re-called the PCR reads through MiXCR, storing one row per CDR3 protein. The sample lists approximately 230,000 distinct CDR3 sequences, roughly 25% seen once, with 4.5% to 5.5% in the top ten. The input for sequencing was PBMCs, mostly from graft donor cells, taken 360 days after TCRalphabeta/CD19-depleted stem cell transplant. The receptor source for this set is a female patient between 2 and 15 years old who had a stem cell transplant for congenital amegakaryocytic thrombocytopenia, so the T cells may come from the graft donor.

This clonotype was counted between two and nine times. The chain carries TRBV5-6 and TRBJ2-3, with D possibly TRBD2 on 5 matching bases. The CDR3 runs 17 residues. The germline V gene has CDR1 SGHDT and CDR2 YYEEEE. V gave up 4 bases and J gave up 5 bases, with 23 bases separating them. The CDR3 loop is CASSTPNQLVEQDTQYF. The CDR3 coding sequence is TGTGCCAGCAGCACGCCTAACCAACTAGTCGAGCAAGATACGCAGTATTTT.

This clonotype was observed many times. The rearrangement joins TRBV4-3 to TRBJ2-1, with TRBD2 matching 10 bases. The CDR3 consists of 16 residues. V lost 1 base to trimming and J lost 5 bases; unmatched junction nucleotides: 5. Germline V gene sequence: CDR1 LGHNA, CDR2 YSLEER. CDR3 DNA sequence: TGCGCCAGCAGCCAAGTCGGGACTAGCGCCGACAATGAGCAGTTCTTC. Its protein is CASSQVGTSADNEQFF.

V is TRBV2 and J is TRBJ2-2; 10 bases map to TRBD1. This CDR3 spans 15 amino acids. CDR1 and CDR2 from the germline V gene are SNHLY and FYNNEI. Trimming removed 5 bases from V and 6 bases from J; junction bases left unmatched: 6. CDR3 in amino acids: CASSTGTGVSGELFF. Written as DNA, the CDR3 is TGTGCCAGCAGTACCGGGACAGGGGTATCCGGGGAGCTGTTTTTT.

A word on this clonotype: Because the CDR3 is missing its conserved closing phenylalanine or tryptophan, this is likely a read error. CDR3 amino acids: CATSLEGTTVQYL. As DNA, the CDR3 is TGTGCCACCAGTTTGGAGGGCACCACGGTGCAGTACTTA. This chain connects TRBV28 to TRBJ2-7; tentative D call: TRBD2 (6 bases). From germline, CDR1 is MDHEN and CDR2 SYDVKM. CDR3 length: 13 amino acids.

The chain links TRBV20-1 to TRBJ2-1; no clear D gene. Deletions cut 3 bases from V and 0 bases from J, with 6 bases between. Germline V gives CDR1 DFQATT, CDR2 SNEGSKA (reference sequence). The CDR3 spans 13 residues. The CDR3 loop is CSASIFSYNEQFF. CDR3 nucleotide sequence: TGCAGTGCTAGTATTTTCTCCTACAATGAGCAGTTCTTC.

This clonotype was detected only a few times. The chain recombines TRBV28 with TRBJ2-3, with 11 nucleotides matching TRBD2. J was trimmed by 0 bases and V by 5 bases; bases with no gene match: 10. CDR3 length equals 18 residues. In germline, CDR1 is MDHEN, CDR2 SYDVKM. For the CDR3, the DNA is TGTGCCAGCAGTATATTAGCGGGAGGGCAGTCCAGCACAGATACGCAGTATTTT. Amino acids: CASSILAGGQSSTDTQYF.

The chain employs TRBV11-2 and TRBJ2-2, with D tentatively TRBD1 (5 bases). With 5 bases removed from V and 5 bases from J, the gap between germline ends came to 18 bases. Germline CDR1 SGHAT, CDR2 FQNNGV. The CDR3 is 16 amino acids. CDR3 sequence: CASSATQAMRTGELFF. CDR3 bases: TGTGCCAGCAGCGCTACACAGGCGATGAGGACCGGGGAGCTGTTTTTT.

The chain couples TRBV29-1 to TRBJ2-1, with TRBD2 matching 9 bases. J gave up 0 bases and V 7 bases, and 13 bases lay outside the gene matches. This CDR3 comprises 17 residues. Germline CDR1 SQVTM, CDR2 ANQGSEA. The CDR3 loop reads CSGWISGSPSSYNEQFF. CDR3 in DNA: TGCAGCGGGTGGATTAGCGGGAGTCCGAGCTCCTACAATGAGCAGTTCTTC.

The sample holds a few counts of this clonotype. The chain combines TRBV3-1 with TRBJ2-5; 10 nucleotides align to TRBD2. CDR3 length: 15 amino acids. CDR1 is LGHDT, CDR2 YNNKEL, per germline (reference sequence). The V gene end was trimmed by 3 bases and the J gene end by 3 bases; junction bases not matched to a gene: 4. The CDR3 coding sequence is TGTGCCAGCAGCCAGTTAGCGGGAGGAGAAGAGACCCAGTACTTC. Protein: CASSQLAGGEETQYF.

V gene TRBV7-9 combines with J gene TRBJ2-7; weak D call: TRBD2 (6 bases). CDR3 length: 14 amino acids. The germline V and J ends were trimmed by 2 bases and 7 bases, with 15 bases remaining between them. The V gene's germline CDR1 is SEHNR and CDR2 FQNEAQ (reference sequence). The CDR3 sequence: CASSLRPAAGEQYF. CDR3 in DNA: TGTGCCAGCAGCTTAAGGCCCGCGGCGGGAGAGCAGTACTTC.

V usage is TRBV7-9 and J usage is TRBJ2-7; D unclear. V was pared by 2 bases and J by 3 bases, with 8 bases between. CDR1 and CDR2 from the germline V gene are SEHNR and FQNEAQ (reference sequence). The CDR3 is 13 amino acids. CDR3 residues: CASSLRPDYEQYF. CDR3 sequence (DNA): TGTGCCAGCAGCTTAAGGCCAGACTACGAGCAGTACTTC.

This clonotype was observed a handful of times. The chain carries TRBV6-1 and TRBJ2-7; D not resolved. V dropped 9 bases and J dropped 2 bases, with 14 bases sitting between them. The CDR3 consists of 13 residues. CDR1 is MNHNS and CDR2 is SASEGT in the germline V gene. The CDR3 DNA reads TGTGCCAGTCACAGAGCCGGAACCTACGAGCAGTACTTC. Translated, it gives CASHRAGTYEQYF.

V usage is TRBV30 and J usage is TRBJ1-6; D gene uncertain. This CDR3 has 13 amino acids. Looked up from germline, CDR1 is GTSNPN and CDR2 is SVGIG (reference sequence). V gave up 3 bases and J gave up 7 bases, with 10 bases separating them. The CDR3 nucleotides read TGTGCCTGGAGATCCGTAGGGAATTCACCCCTCCACTTT. Translating gives CAWRSVGNSPLHF.

This clonotype was counted a few times. It is likely a read error, because the conserved phenylalanine at the end of the CDR3 is missing. The limits of the CDR3 on the DNA are not certain, so only TCRdb's listed CDR3 is given. V gene TRBV28 combines with J gene TRBJ2-3; the table's D call of TRBD2 was not tested on the DNA. The CDR3 is made up of 11 amino acids, end residues included. Per the germline V gene, CDR1 is MDHEN and CDR2 is SYDVKM. CDR3 region: CASKSLDRGEN.

The chain carries TRBV6-5 and TRBJ2-7, with 13 bases identical to TRBD2. J was trimmed by 6 bases and V by 2 bases; bases with no gene match: 4. The CDR3 sequence is 15 residues long. The germline gives CDR1 MNHEY, CDR2 SVGAGI. The chain's CDR3 is CASSYRTSGSIEQYF. The CDR3 DNA reads TGTGCCAGCAGTTACAGGACTAGCGGGAGTATCGAGCAGTACTTC.

This rearrangement joins TRBV6-2 or TRBV6-3 to TRBJ2-7; D not certain. The V gene lost 4 bases and the J gene lost 0 bases, with 10 bases spanning the gap. The germline CDR1 and CDR2 sequences are MNHEY and SVGEGT. CDR3 length: 14 amino acids. CDR3 sequence reads: CASSWVTDSYEQYF. The CDR3 region has the DNA TGTGCCAGCAGTTGGGTCACAGACTCCTACGAGCAGTACTTC.

The chain links TRBV20-1 to TRBJ2-1; tentatively, D is TRBD1 or TRBD2 (6 bases each). The V gene lost 6 bases and the J gene lost 2 bases, with 17 bases spanning the gap. Germline CDR1 reads DFQATT; CDR2 reads SNEGSKA (reference sequence). The CDR3 has 15 residues. The CDR3 region is CSARPGGKTYNEQFF. The CDR3 coding sequence is TGCAGTGCGAGGCCCGGGGGCAAAACCTACAATGAGCAGTTCTTC.

The rearrangement links TRBV25-1 to TRBJ2-2; 13 bases agree with TRBD2. The CDR3 spans 15 residues. The ends lost 4 bases at V and 5 bases at J; junction bases unmatched: 1. Germline-derived CDR1 and CDR2 are MGHDK and SYGVNS. The CDR3 sequence: CASSGLAGGTGELFF. As DNA, the CDR3 is TGTGCCAGCAGTGGACTAGCGGGAGGTACCGGGGAGCTGTTTTTT.

This clonotype was found a few times. The chain is built from TRBV10-2 and TRBJ2-3, with a tentative D call TRBD1 (6 bases). The CDR3 covers 14 residues. The V and J ends lost 7 bases and 4 bases respectively, with 15 bases between them. Germline V gene sequence: CDR1 WSHSY, CDR2 SAAADI. The CDR3 loop is CASIIRGRPDTQYF. In DNA form, the CDR3 reads TGCGCCAGCATCATCAGGGGTCGGCCAGATACGCAGTATTTT.

Regarding this clonotype: A single base separates this from a much larger clone, so it may be a read error. No conserved phenylalanine or tryptophan is present at the end of the CDR3, so a read error is the likely explanation. CDR3 bases: TGTGCCAGCAGTCCCAGGGGGTCCTACGAGCAGTACTTA. This encodes CASSPRGSYEQYL. The chain couples TRBV27 to TRBJ2-7; 7 nucleotides align to TRBD1. Germline CDR1 reads MNHEY; CDR2 reads SMNVEV (reference sequence). The J segment lost 1 base and the V segment lost 5 bases, leaving 2 bases of the junction unmatched. The CDR3 is 13 residues long.

This clonotype was seen more than once but under ten times. V gene TRBV27 combines with J gene TRBJ2-7, with D hard to call. Germline V lookup: CDR1 MNHEY, CDR2 SMNVEV (reference sequence). V dropped 7 bases and J dropped 2 bases, with 12 bases sitting between them. The length of the CDR3 is 13 residues. The CDR3 bases are TGTGCCAGCACCGTACACTATCCCTACGAGCAGTACTTC. Translation gives CASTVHYPYEQYF.

The rearrangement joins TRBV2 to TRBJ1-1, with D maybe TRBD1 (5 bases). The CDR3 is 13 residues long. The V end lost 6 bases, the J end lost 5 bases, and 13 bases lay between the germline ends. Germline values: CDR1 SNHLY, CDR2 FYNNEI. CDR3 nucleotides: TGTGCCAGCAGACCGAACCGGGGGACTGAAGCTTTCTTT. This translates into CASRPNRGTEAFF.

This clonotype has a handful of counts. The chain couples TRBV5-5 to TRBJ2-6; no clear D. The CDR3 extends over 15 amino acids. Trimming pared 0 bases from V and 0 bases from J, leaving 4 bases between. Germline V gene lookup returns CDR1 SGHKS and CDR2 YYEKEE (reference sequence). CDR3 residues: CASSLVGSGANVLTF. The CDR3 DNA reads TGTGCCAGCAGCTTGGTTGGCTCTGGGGCCAACGTCCTGACTTTC.

This clonotype was found a few times. This chain uses TRBV20-1 with TRBJ2-7, with 10 bases aligning to TRBD1. The V gene's germline CDR1 is DFQATT and CDR2 SNEGSKA (reference sequence). With V trimmed by 6 bases and J by 4 bases, 9 bases remained unmatched. This CDR3 contains 14 residues. DNA of the CDR3: TGCAGTGCACAACCCCGGGACAGGGGATACGAGCAGTACTTC. It codes for CSAQPRDRGYEQYF.

The chain uses TRBV6-5 and TRBJ2-7; 12 bases agree with TRBD2. Germline CDR1 is MNHEY and CDR2 is SVGAGI. The junction had 14 bases not matched to a gene; V was cut back by 0 bases and J by 5 bases. The CDR3 has 19 residues. The CDR3 here is CASSYSFPSGRAIVHEQYF. CDR3 sequence (DNA): TGTGCCAGCAGTTACTCGTTTCCTAGCGGGAGGGCCATCGTCCACGAGCAGTACTTC.

The chain links TRBV12-3 or TRBV12-4 to TRBJ1-1, with unresolved D. The CDR3 loop spans 14 amino acids. The V gene lost 5 bases and the J gene lost 2 bases, with 12 bases spanning the gap. The CDR3 here is CASSGRPDNTEAFF. CDR3 bases: TGTGCCAGCAGTGGTCGCCCGGACAACACTGAAGCTTTCTTT.

The chain has TRBV11-1 and TRBJ2-2; 12 bases agree with TRBD2. The V gene end was trimmed by 5 bases and the J gene end by 4 bases; junction bases not matched to a gene: 8. CDR1 SGHAT and CDR2 FQDESV come from the germline V gene (reference sequence). This CDR3 region has 17 residues. DNA for the CDR3: TGTGCCAGCAGCACCCGACTAGCGGGAGTTAGCACCGGGGAGCTGTTTTTT. It translates to CASSTRLAGVSTGELFF. The full variable domain, its missing parts supplied by reference TRBV11-1 and TRBJ2-2, is EAEVAQSPRYKITEKSQAVAFWCDPISGHATLYWYRQILGQGPELLVQFQDESVVDDSQLPKDRFSAERLKGVDSTLKIQPAELGDSAMYLCASSTRLAGVSTGELFFGEGSRLTVL.

In this sample, this clonotype turned up many times. The rearrangement joins TRBV29-1 to TRBJ2-1; a possible D gene is TRBD1 (5 bases). Looked up from germline, CDR1 is SQVTM and CDR2 is ANQGSEA. The CDR3 runs to 14 residues. V was cut by 5 bases and J by 2 bases, with 13 bases left in between. CDR3 sequence reads: CSVSDSSAYNEQFF. In DNA, the CDR3 is TGCAGCGTTTCTGACAGTTCAGCCTACAATGAGCAGTTCTTC.

The chain combines TRBV18 with TRBJ2-5; the D gene is possibly TRBD2 (6 bases). V lost 5 bases and J 2 bases, leaving 9 bases between the germline ends. This CDR3 is 13 amino acids long. Germline V gene lookup returns CDR1 KGHSH and CDR2 LQKENI. The CDR3 DNA reads TGTGCCAGCTCAGCGGGACTTCAAGAGACCCAGTACTTC. The encoded protein is CASSAGLQETQYF.